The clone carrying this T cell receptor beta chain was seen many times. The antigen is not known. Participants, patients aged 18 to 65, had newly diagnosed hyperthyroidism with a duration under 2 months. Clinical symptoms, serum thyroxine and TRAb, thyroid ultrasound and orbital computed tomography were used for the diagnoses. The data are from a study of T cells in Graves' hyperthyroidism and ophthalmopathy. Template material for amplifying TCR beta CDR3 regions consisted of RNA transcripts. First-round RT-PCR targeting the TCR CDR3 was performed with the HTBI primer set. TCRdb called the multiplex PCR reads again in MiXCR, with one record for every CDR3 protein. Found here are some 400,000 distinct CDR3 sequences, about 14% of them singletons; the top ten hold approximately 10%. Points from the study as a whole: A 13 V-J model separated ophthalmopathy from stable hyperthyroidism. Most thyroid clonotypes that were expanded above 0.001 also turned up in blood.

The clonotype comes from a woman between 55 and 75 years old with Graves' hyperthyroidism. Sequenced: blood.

For the CDR3, the DNA is TGTGCCAGCAGTTATGACAGGGGCACGCAGTACTTC. This sequence encodes CASSYDRGTQYF. The rearrangement uses TRBV12-3 or TRBV12-4 and TRBJ2-7; 8 bases align to TRBD1. The CDR3 is made up of 12 amino acids. V lost 4 bases and J lost 9; bases outside the gene matches: 5.